This entry lists 21 T cell receptor beta chains sequenced from one sample in a study of OX40 agonist ivuxolimab in advanced cancers. Assay used: immunoSEQ multiplex PCR; TCRdb lists only in-frame clones, some missing. In the table there are some 50,000 clones, about 87% of which are singletons. The source material was CD4+ or CD8+ T cells sorted from blood, sampled in a trial of the OX40 agonist ivuxolimab. These receptors were collected from an adult with an advanced solid tumor such as melanoma, head and neck, liver or kidney cancer.

The chain uses TRBV2 and TRBJ1-1; no clear D. Germline CDR1 reads SNHLY; CDR2 reads FYNNEI. The CDR3 loop spans 13 amino acids. The germline V and J ends were trimmed by 8 bases and 0 bases, with 10 bases remaining between them. In DNA form, the CDR3 reads TGTGCCAGCTTATGGGAACTGAACACTGAAGCTTTCTTT. Its protein is CASLWELNTEAFF.

In this sample, this clone turned up once. This chain joins TRBV6-1 and TRBJ2-1; weak D call: TRBD1 (5 bases). This CDR3 is 11 amino acids long. Germline CDR1 is MNHNS and CDR2 is SASEGT. The ends were cut back, 9 bases at V and 5 bases at J, with 8 bases in the middle. Written as DNA, the CDR3 is TGTGCCAGTTCGGACAACAATGAGCAGTTCTTC. Protein product: CASSDNNEQFF.

CDR3 residues: CASSQDLQNYGYTF. CDR3 bases: TGTGCCAGCAGCCAAGATTTACAAAACTATGGCTACACCTTC. The chain uses TRBV14 and TRBJ1-2, with unresolved D. The CDR3 consists of 14 residues. V lost 0 bases to trimming and J lost 2 bases, with 7 bases between them. Looked up from germline, CDR1 is SGHDN and CDR2 is FVKESK. Full variable domain (outside the CDR3, taken from reference TRBV14 and TRBJ1-2): EAGVTQFPSHSVIEKGQTVTLRCDPISGHDNLYWYRRVMGKEIKFLLHFVKESKQDESGMPNNRFLAERTGGTYSTLKVQPAELEDSGVYFCASSQDLQNYGYTFGSGTRLTVV.

The V gene is TRBV19, the J gene TRBJ1-3, with D uncertain. CDR3 length equals 14 residues. V was trimmed by 6 bases and J by 0 bases, leaving 9 bases between them. Germline assignment: CDR1 LNHDA and CDR2 SQIVND (reference sequence). The chain's CDR3 is CASSIRGSGNTIYF. The CDR3 coding sequence is TGTGCCAGTAGCATCCGGGGCTCTGGAAACACCATATATTTT.

The V call is TRBV19, the J call TRBJ1-5, with D uncertain. V was trimmed by 2 bases and J by 4 bases, leaving 15 bases between them. Per the germline V gene, CDR1 is LNHDA and CDR2 is SQIVND (reference sequence). This CDR3 contains 16 residues. The DNA of the CDR3 is TGTGCCAGTAGTATACGGCAGCCCATCGGGAATCAGCCCCAGCATTTT. This translates into CASSIRQPIGNQPQHF.

The chain recombines TRBV2 with TRBJ1-4; weak D call: TRBD1 (6 bases). Germline V CDR1 and CDR2: SNHLY, FYNNEI. V was clipped by 2 bases and J by 8 bases, with 15 bases between them. The CDR3 is made up of 15 amino acids. CDR3 in amino acids: CASSEWAGAGEKLFF. CDR3 in DNA: TGTGCCAGCAGTGAATGGGCAGGGGCCGGCGAAAAACTGTTTTTT.

The V call is TRBV7-9, the J call TRBJ2-1; D possibly corresponds to TRBD2 (7 bases). V lost 1 base to trimming and J lost 12 bases, with 16 bases between them. This CDR3 region has 14 residues. The V gene's germline CDR1 is SEHNR and CDR2 FQNEAQ (reference sequence). Written as DNA, the CDR3 is TGTGCCAGCAGCTTAGTGGGGGCTAGCGGCCTGCAGTTCTTC. Its translation is CASSLVGASGLQFF.

Concerning this clone itself: This specimen includes other DNA sequences encoding the same CDR3. This chain connects TRBV18 to TRBJ1-1; TRBD1 might be the D (6 bases). CDR1 KGHSH and CDR2 LQKENI come from the germline V gene. V was pared by 6 bases and J by 8 bases, with 10 bases between. The CDR3 extends over 11 amino acids. The CDR3 spells CASSPGTEAFF. The CDR3 nucleotides are TGTGCCAGCTCTCCCGGGACAGAAGCTTTCTTT.

The V and J genes are TRBV14 and TRBJ1-6; tentative D call: TRBD1 (5 bases). The CDR3 extends over 15 amino acids. Trimming took off 0 bases at V and 7 bases at J, with 10 bases between the two ends. Germline assignment: CDR1 SGHDN and CDR2 FVKESK. CDR3 coding DNA: TGTGCCAGCAGCCAAGACAGGGTGCGGAATTCACCCCTCCACTTT. Translated, it gives CASSQDRVRNSPLHF.

V and J are TRBV28 and TRBJ1-4; the D is unclear. The V end lost 6 bases, the J end lost 5 bases, and 13 bases lay between the germline ends. The CDR3 is 14 residues long. Germline V gene lookup returns CDR1 MDHEN and CDR2 SYDVKM. CDR3 DNA sequence: TGTGCCAGCAGGCTAGGAGAGGTAAATGAAAAACTGTTTTTT. Protein sequence: CASRLGEVNEKLFF.

J is TRBJ2-7 and V is TRBV30; TRBD1 might be the D (5 bases). Looked up from germline, CDR1 is GTSNPN and CDR2 is SVGIG (reference sequence). The CDR3 consists of 12 residues. V was clipped by 3 bases and J by 4 bases, with 10 bases between them. The CDR3 bases are TGTGCCTGGAGCCATGGGGCTTACGAGCAGTACTTC. Protein product: CAWSHGAYEQYF.

CDR3 DNA: TGTGCCAGCAGGGCTCAGACAACAGGGGATGGCTACACCTTC. Its translation is CASRAQTTGDGYTF. The chain carries TRBV27 and TRBJ1-2; 7 bases match TRBD1. The germline V gene encodes CDR1 MNHEY and CDR2 SMNVEV (reference sequence). The CDR3 contains 14 residues. J gave up 6 bases and V 6 bases, and 10 bases lay outside the gene matches.

This sequence joins TRBV6-4 and TRBJ2-1; 12 nucleotides align to TRBD2. J lost 10 bases, V lost 4 bases, and 17 bases had no gene match. The CDR3 contains 18 residues. Germline CDR1 is MRHNA and CDR2 is SNTAGT. CDR3 sequence: CASSANPLRLAGAHEQFF. DNA for the CDR3: TGTGCCAGCAGTGCAAATCCCCTTAGACTAGCGGGAGCGCACGAGCAGTTCTTC.

The chain couples TRBV10-3 to TRBJ1-6; 8 bases align to TRBD1. With V trimmed by 4 bases and J by 10 bases, 6 bases remained unmatched. CDR1 is ENHRY and CDR2 is SYGVKD in the germline V gene. The CDR3 has 14 amino acids. CDR3 sequence (DNA): TGTGCCATCAGTGTCCTCGGACAGGGCTCACCCCTCCACTTT. Translated: CAISVLGQGSPLHF.

The chain's CDR3 is CASSLNDRERTEAFF. The CDR3 DNA sequence: TGTGCCAGCAGCTTGAACGACAGGGAGAGGACTGAAGCTTTCTTT. The chain recombines TRBV5-4 with TRBJ1-1; 7 nucleotides align to TRBD1. The CDR3 is made up of 15 amino acids. Germline CDR1 reads SGHNT; CDR2 reads YYREEE (reference sequence). The V and J ends lost 1 base and 5 bases, in that order; junction bases with no gene match: 8.

The chain carries TRBV6-5 and TRBJ2-5, with 8 bases aligning to TRBD2. V was clipped by 4 bases and J by 5 bases; unmatched bases: 6. In germline, CDR1 is MNHEY, CDR2 SVGAGI. The length of the CDR3 is 14 residues. The CDR3 spells CASSSGGAVETQYF. In DNA, the CDR3 is TGTGCCAGCAGTTCGGGGGGGGCAGTGGAGACCCAGTACTTC.

The chain couples TRBV19 to TRBJ1-1; TRBD1 aligns across 8 bases. This CDR3 region has 14 residues. V was pared by 3 bases and J by 7 bases, with 7 bases of the junction left unmatched. Germline lookup yields CDR1 LNHDA and CDR2 SQIVND (reference sequence). The CDR3 protein is CASSIGQGWDEAFF. As DNA, the CDR3 is TGTGCCAGTAGTATTGGACAGGGATGGGATGAAGCTTTCTTT.

Only a few counts were recorded for this clone. The J gene is TRBJ1-1, the V gene TRBV2; D not certain. The germline V gene has CDR1 SNHLY and CDR2 FYNNEI. Trimming shortened V by 3 bases and J by 4 bases, and 9 bases separated the two germline ends. This CDR3 spans 13 amino acids. The CDR3 DNA follows: TGTGCCAGCAGTGATCTGGCAGGCACTGAAGCTTTCTTT. This translates into CASSDLAGTEAFF.

This clone was detected only once. V gene TRBV18 combines with J gene TRBJ2-3, with 12 bases aligning to TRBD2. Germline CDR1 reads KGHSH; CDR2 reads LQKENI. J gave up 0 bases and V 2 bases, and 6 bases lay outside the gene matches. This CDR3 has 18 residues. The CDR3 here is CASSPRLAGVSSTDTQYF. CDR3 nucleotides: TGTGCCAGCTCACCAAGACTAGCGGGAGTCTCTAGCACAGATACGCAGTATTTT.

The gene calls are TRBV11-2 and TRBJ1-1, with TRBD1 identical over 9 bases. The CDR3 consists of 15 residues. V was pared by 5 bases and J by 6 bases, with 10 bases of the junction left unmatched. Germline V gene data show CDR1 as SGHAT and CDR2 as FQNNGV. The CDR3 region is CASSHLRTGAAEAFF. Written as DNA, the CDR3 is TGTGCCAGCAGCCACCTTCGGACAGGGGCGGCTGAAGCTTTCTTT.

V is TRBV19 and J is TRBJ1-1; TRBD1 is a possible D gene (5 bases). Germline lookup yields CDR1 LNHDA and CDR2 SQIVND (reference sequence). Between the trimmed V and J ends, which lost 3 bases and 1 base, there was a span of 9 bases. The CDR3 is 14 amino acids. The CDR3 spells CASSIGGWNTEAFF. Written as DNA, the CDR3 is TGTGCCAGTAGTATCGGGGGATGGAACACTGAAGCTTTCTTT.